This T cell receptor beta chain was recorded in a study of tumor-infiltrating lymphocytes in primary liver carcinoma. Taking about 19-31 mg of unsorted bulk tissue, the authors co-extracted RNA and DNA. Sampling of every tumor involved five separate regions. These included the tumor centre. Concerning this clonotype itself: A read error is possible here, since a much larger clone lies one base away.

TCR beta cDNA was reverse-transcribed from about 500 ng of total RNA. The reaction used a constant-region primer and ProtoScript II reverse transcriptase. ARM-PCR was slightly modified, and three nested multiplex PCR rounds with it gave rise to the TCR beta libraries. TCRdb re-derived calls from the multiplex PCR reads in MiXCR, one entry per CDR3 protein. Of fewer than 200,000 distinct CDR3 sequences listed, around 81% are singletons. This clonotype originated in a man aged 35 to 55 with primary liver carcinoma and hepatitis B virus infection. Sequencing was performed on tumor tissue from primary liver carcinoma.

CDR3 amino acids: CASTPNSAGYGYTF. As DNA, the CDR3 is TGTGCCAGCACCCCGAACAGTGCTGGCTATGGCTACACCTTC. The chain employs TRBV28 and TRBJ1-2; the D is unclear. Deletions cut 7 bases from V and 4 bases from J, with 16 bases between. The length of the CDR3 is 14 residues. Germline V gene data show CDR1 as MDHEN and CDR2 as SYDVKM.